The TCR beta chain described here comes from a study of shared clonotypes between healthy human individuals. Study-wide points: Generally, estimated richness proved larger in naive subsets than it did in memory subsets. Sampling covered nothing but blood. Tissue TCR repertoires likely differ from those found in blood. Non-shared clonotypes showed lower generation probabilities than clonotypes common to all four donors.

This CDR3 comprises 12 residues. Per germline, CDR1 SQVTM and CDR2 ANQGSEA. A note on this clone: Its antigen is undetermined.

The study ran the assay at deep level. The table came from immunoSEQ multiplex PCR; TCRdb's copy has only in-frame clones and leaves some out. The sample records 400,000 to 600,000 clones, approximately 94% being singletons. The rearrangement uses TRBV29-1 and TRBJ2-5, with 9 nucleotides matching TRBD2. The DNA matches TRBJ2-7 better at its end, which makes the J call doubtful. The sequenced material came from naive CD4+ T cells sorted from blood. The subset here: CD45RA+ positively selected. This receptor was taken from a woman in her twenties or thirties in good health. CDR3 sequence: CSVGAGGDEQYF. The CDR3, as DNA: TGCAGCGTCGGAGCGGGGGGCGACGAGCAGTACTTC.